These 20 T cell receptor beta chains were sequenced from one sample in a study of control samples from healthy donors and cancer patients. Here immunoSEQ multiplex PCR was the method, and the copy in TCRdb shows in-frame clones only, minus some. This sample carries about 120,000 clones, 70% to 90% of them seen once, and the ten largest clones take 2% to 2.5%. Specimen: blood. Receptor source: a woman between 70 and 85 years old in good health.

This clone was observed a single time. The chain recombines TRBV4-3 with TRBJ2-7; 7 nucleotides line up with TRBD2. The CDR3 has 17 residues. V gave up 0 bases and J gave up 7 bases; unmatched junction bases: 15. In germline, CDR1 is LGHNA, CDR2 YSLEER. CDR3 DNA: TGCGCCAGCAGCCAAGACCCAAGGGAGGGCCCAGCGGGAGAGCAGTACTTC. Encoded protein: CASSQDPREGPAGEQYF.

A single count supports this clone. The chain joins TRBV20-1 to TRBJ1-2; D not certain. The V gene's germline CDR1 is DFQATT and CDR2 SNEGSKA (reference sequence). V was clipped by 4 bases and J by 4 bases, with 7 bases between them. The CDR3 runs to 11 residues. The CDR3 nucleotides are TGCAGTGCTATAGGGAGCTATGGCTACACCTTC. This translates into CSAIGSYGYTF.

This chain joins TRBV18 and TRBJ1-2; 7 nucleotides align to TRBD1. V lost 2 bases, J lost 4 bases, and 7 bases stayed unmatched. Germline loops: CDR1 KGHSH, CDR2 LQKENI. The CDR3 is 15 amino acids. CDR3 DNA: TGTGCCAGCTCACCAGCCACAGGGGAGGTCTATGGCTACACCTTC. The encoded protein is CASSPATGEVYGYTF.

The table lists this clone with many counts. Here the CDR3 DNA reads TGTGCCAGTAGTCTTCGGGAGGACACCGGGGAGCTGTTTTTT. Residues: CASSLREDTGELFF. The chain carries TRBV19 and TRBJ2-2; 7 bases fit TRBD2. V gave up 5 bases and J gave up 3 bases; unmatched junction bases: 3. The germline V gene has CDR1 LNHDA and CDR2 SQIVND (reference sequence). This CDR3 comprises 14 residues.

V is TRBV11-2 and J is TRBJ1-1; a possible D gene is TRBD1 (6 bases). V was cut by 1 base and J by 6 bases, with 15 bases left in between. Germline V gene sequence: CDR1 SGHAT, CDR2 FQNNGV. The CDR3 consists of 15 residues. CDR3 sequence reads: CASSLVGSGDSEAFF. DNA of the CDR3: TGTGCCAGCAGCTTAGTAGGTTCAGGGGACTCTGAAGCTTTCTTT.

The CDR3, as DNA: TGTGCCAGCAGTCACCCTAAACAGGACCGCTACGAGCAGTACTTC. Encoded protein: CASSHPKQDRYEQYF. This sequence joins TRBV6-5 and TRBJ2-7; a possible D gene is TRBD1 (5 bases). V gave up 5 bases and J gave up 3 bases, with 17 bases separating them. CDR3 length equals 15 residues. Germline V lookup: CDR1 MNHEY, CDR2 SVGAGI.

This chain connects TRBV7-3 to TRBJ1-1; 9 bases line up with TRBD1. Germline V gene lookup returns CDR1 SGHTA and CDR2 FQGTGA. The CDR3 contains 16 residues. The V and J ends lost 2 bases and 4 bases, in that order; junction bases with no gene match: 8. The CDR3 nucleotides read TGTGCCAGCAGCTTAGCGGACAGGGGAGGAGGCACTGAAGCTTTCTTT. Amino acid sequence: CASSLADRGGGTEAFF.

V gene TRBV7-9 combines with J gene TRBJ1-5; D remains ambiguous. Trimming shortened V by 7 bases and J by 3 bases, and 7 bases separated the two germline ends. Germline CDR1 SEHNR, CDR2 FQNEAQ (reference sequence). This CDR3 spans 12 amino acids. In nucleotides, the CDR3 is TGTGCCAGCACTCAGGACAATCAGCCCCAGCATTTT. As protein: CASTQDNQPQHF. The full variable domain, completed using reference TRBV7-9 and TRBJ1-5, is DTGVSQNPRHKITKRGQNVTFRCDPISEHNRLYWYRQTLGQGPEFLTYFQNEAQLEKSRLLSDRFSAERPKGSFSTLEIQRTEQGDSAMYLCASTQDNQPQHFGDGTRLSIL.

The rearrangement links TRBV9 to TRBJ1-2, with D tentatively TRBD1 (6 bases). CDR1 is SGDLS and CDR2 is YYNGEE in the germline V gene. The CDR3 sequence is 14 residues long. Between the trimmed V and J ends, which lost 0 bases and 4 bases, there was a span of 10 bases. CDR3 nucleotide sequence: TGTGCCAGCAGCGTAGAACAGGGCTCCTATGGCTACACCTTC. It yields the protein CASSVEQGSYGYTF.

The V call is TRBV6-2 or TRBV6-3, the J call TRBJ1-2, with a possible D match to TRBD1 (6 bases). Germline assignment: CDR1 MNHEY and CDR2 SVGEGT. The CDR3 covers 13 residues. Trimming took 6 bases from V and 2 from J, leaving 10 bases between them. In DNA, the CDR3 is TGTGCCAGCAGCCCAGGACAGAACTATGGCTACACCTTC. This encodes CASSPGQNYGYTF.

The gene calls are TRBV7-9 and TRBJ2-5; D assignment may be TRBD1 or TRBD2 (5 bases each). V gave up 4 bases and J gave up 1 base, with 10 bases separating them. Germline V CDR1 and CDR2: SEHNR, FQNEAQ (reference sequence). The CDR3 contains 14 residues. The CDR3 protein is CASSSWDRQETQYF. As DNA, the CDR3 is TGTGCCAGCAGCTCCTGGGACCGCCAAGAGACCCAGTACTTC.

The V and J genes are TRBV7-2 and TRBJ1-5, with 11 bases matching TRBD1. CDR1 and CDR2 from the germline V gene are SGHTA and FQGNSA. The CDR3 runs to 15 residues. Trimming took 5 bases from V and 6 from J; bases not matched to a gene: 6. The CDR3 here is CASSPWTGGGQPQHF. The CDR3 DNA reads TGTGCCAGCAGCCCCTGGACAGGGGGCGGTCAGCCCCAGCATTTT.

The chain uses TRBV7-9 and TRBJ2-3, with TRBD2 as a possible D gene (6 bases). CDR3 length: 14 residues. Germline V CDR1 and CDR2: SEHNR, FQNEAQ (reference sequence). V lost 5 bases and J 5 bases, leaving 14 bases between the germline ends. DNA of the CDR3: TGTGCCAGCAGCCCATCCGGGGGTGGAGATACGCAGTATTTT. Translation gives CASSPSGGGDTQYF.

V gene TRBV15 combines with J gene TRBJ1-1; D perhaps matches TRBD1 (5 bases). Per germline, CDR1 LNHNV and CDR2 YYDKDF (reference sequence). The CDR3 consists of 13 residues. Trimming left V 1 base short and J 5 bases short, with 8 bases between. CDR3 nucleotides: TGTGCCACCAGCAGAGCGGGGGGTACTGAAGCTTTCTTT. Residues: CATSRAGGTEAFF.

This chain uses TRBV11-3 with TRBJ2-2, with D uncertain. V lost 1 base, J lost 1 base, and 7 bases lay in between. Germline lookup yields CDR1 SGHNT and CDR2 YENEEA. The CDR3 sequence is 15 residues long. The DNA for the CDR3 is TGTGCCAGCAGCTTAGGGGTAGTGAACACCGGGGAGCTGTTTTTT. It specifies CASSLGVVNTGELFF. Variable domain in full (rest from reference TRBV11-3 and TRBJ2-2): EAGVVQSPRYKIIEKKQPVAFWCNPISGHNTLYWYLQNLGQGPELLIRYENEEAVDDSQLPKDRFSAERLKGVDSTLKIQPAELGDSAVYLCASSLGVVNTGELFFGEGSRLTVL.

The rearrangement joins TRBV5-6 to TRBJ1-5, with TRBD1 matching over 7 bases. Germline values: CDR1 SGHDT, CDR2 YYEEEE. This CDR3 spans 15 amino acids. Germline trimming cut 4 bases from V and 6 bases from J; bases unmatched to any gene: 10. This chain's CDR3 is CASSPDRSEAQPQHF. The CDR3 region has the DNA TGTGCCAGCAGCCCGGACAGGTCGGAGGCTCAGCCCCAGCATTTT.

This rearrangement joins TRBV18 to TRBJ1-1; 7 bases agree with TRBD1. Germline V gene sequence: CDR1 KGHSH, CDR2 LQKENI. CDR3 size: 16 residues. The ends lost 6 bases at V and 4 bases at J; junction bases unmatched: 14. The CDR3 DNA reads TGTGCCAGCTCCCGAACAGGGGCGGTTACTTTCACTGAAGCTTTCTTT. Translated, it gives CASSRTGAVTFTEAFF.

To note about this clone: A read error may produce the germline difference seen at one junction end. The CDR3 DNA reads as TGTGCCGGCAGTTCACCAATATCCTACGAGCAGTACTTC. Translating it yields CAGSSPISYEQYF. The chain is built from TRBV27 and TRBJ2-7; D ambiguous. Germline V gene sequence: CDR1 MNHEY, CDR2 SMNVEV (reference sequence). The CDR3 has 13 residues.

V and J are TRBV9 and TRBJ2-2; TRBD2 agrees at 7 bases. There are 16 residues in the CDR3. Germline assignment: CDR1 SGDLS and CDR2 YYNGEE. J was trimmed by 5 bases and V by 0 bases; bases with no gene match: 7. CDR3 coding DNA: TGTGCCAGCAGCGTAGGGAGCGGGACGATTACCGGGGAGCTGTTTTTT. It yields the protein CASSVGSGTITGELFF. The full variable domain, completed using reference TRBV9 and TRBJ2-2, is DSGVTQTPKHLITATGQRVTLRCSPRSGDLSVYWYQQSLDQGLQFLIQYYNGEERAKGNILERFSAQQFPDLHSELNLSSLELGDSALYFCASSVGSGTITGELFFGEGSRLTVL.

The CDR3 sequence is CASSLRQGAGEQYF. In DNA form, the CDR3 reads TGTGCCAGCAGCTTGAGACAGGGGGCGGGGGAGCAGTACTTC. The J gene is TRBJ2-7, the V gene TRBV5-5, with 10 bases that match TRBD1. CDR1 is SGHKS, CDR2 YYEKEE, per germline (reference sequence). This CDR3 has 14 residues. Trimming at V came to 1 base and at J to 7 bases, leaving 5 bases not matched to a gene. The full variable domain, rest sourced from reference TRBV5-5 and TRBJ2-7, is DAGVTQSPTHLIKTRGQQVTLRCSPISGHKSVSWYQQVLGQGPQFIFQYYEKEERGRGNFPDRFSARQFPNYSSELNVNALLLGDSALYLCASSLRQGAGEQYFGPGTRLTVT.